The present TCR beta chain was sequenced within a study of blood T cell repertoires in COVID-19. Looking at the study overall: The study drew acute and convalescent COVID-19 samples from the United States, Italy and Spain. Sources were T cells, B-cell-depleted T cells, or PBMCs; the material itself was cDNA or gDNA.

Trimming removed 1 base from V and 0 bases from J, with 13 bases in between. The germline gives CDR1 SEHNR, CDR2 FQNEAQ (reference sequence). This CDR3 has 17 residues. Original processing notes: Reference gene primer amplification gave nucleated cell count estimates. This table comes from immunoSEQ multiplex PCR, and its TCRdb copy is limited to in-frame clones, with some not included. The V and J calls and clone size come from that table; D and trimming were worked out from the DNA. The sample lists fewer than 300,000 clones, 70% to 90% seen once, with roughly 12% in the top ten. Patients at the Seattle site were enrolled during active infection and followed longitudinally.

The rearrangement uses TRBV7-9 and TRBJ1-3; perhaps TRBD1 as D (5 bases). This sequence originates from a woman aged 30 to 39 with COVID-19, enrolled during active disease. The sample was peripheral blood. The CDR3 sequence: CASSLEQVRDSGNTIYF. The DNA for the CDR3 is TGTGCCAGCAGCTTAGAACAGGTCAGGGACTCTGGAAACACCATATATTTT.